The 28 T cell receptor beta chains presented below share a single source sample, sequenced in a study of OX40 agonist ivuxolimab in advanced cancers. Sequencing used immunoSEQ multiplex PCR; TCRdb keeps in-frame clones, though not all of them. This table has about 59,000 clones, about 90% appearing once. Material: CD4+ or CD8+ T cells sorted from blood, obtained in a trial of the OX40 agonist ivuxolimab. The source of these receptors is an adult with an advanced solid tumor such as melanoma, head and neck, liver or kidney cancer.

This clone was observed a few times. The rearrangement uses TRBV4-1 and TRBJ1-1; TRBD1 is a possible D gene (6 bases). CDR1 is MGHRA and CDR2 is YSYEKL in the germline V gene. The CDR3 runs 18 residues. Trimming removed 1 base at V and 1 base at J, with 19 bases between. The CDR3 DNA follows: TGCGCCAGCAGCCAAGGACCGTGGGGGCGGCGAGGGAACACTGAAGCTTTCTTT. This codes for CASSQGPWGRRGNTEAFF.

The chain carries TRBV4-1 and TRBJ2-3; D ambiguous. CDR3 length: 17 amino acids. The germline CDR1 and CDR2 sequences are MGHRA and YSYEKL. The V end lost 0 bases, the J end lost 0 bases, and 13 bases lay between the germline ends. The CDR3, as DNA: TGCGCCAGCAGCCAAGATTGGGGTACAGCCAGCACAGATACGCAGTATTTT. Translation gives CASSQDWGTASTDTQYF.

The rearrangement links TRBV11-2 to TRBJ2-1, with unresolved D. V was cut by 1 base and J by 6 bases, with 13 bases left in between. The CDR3 sequence is 15 residues long. Germline-derived CDR1 and CDR2 are SGHAT and FQNNGV. This CDR3 reads CASSLVPGPPNEQFF. The CDR3 DNA is TGTGCCAGCAGCTTAGTCCCTGGTCCCCCCAATGAGCAGTTCTTC.

A single count supports this clone. The J gene is TRBJ1-6, the V gene TRBV7-8, with 7 bases aligning to TRBD1. This CDR3 contains 17 residues. The germline V gene encodes CDR1 SGHVS and CDR2 FQNEAQ. After removal of 0 bases from V and 4 bases from J, the junction contained 6 bases not matched to a gene. The CDR3 DNA sequence: TGTGCCAGCAGCTTAGCTTGGGACAGCTTATATAATTCACCCCTCCACTTT. This codes for CASSLAWDSLYNSPLHF.

For the CDR3, the DNA is TGTGCCAGCAGTGAACCTCTCGGGACCCCTACCTACGAGCAGTACTTC. Protein product: CASSEPLGTPTYEQYF. The rearrangement uses TRBV25-1 and TRBJ2-7; D possibly matches TRBD1 or TRBD2 (5 bases each). CDR3 size: 16 residues. Germline V CDR1 and CDR2: MGHDK, SYGVNS. Trimming cost V 2 bases and J 2 bases, with 16 bases left between them.

The chain combines TRBV7-2 with TRBJ2-1; D remains unclear. The CDR3 length is 15 residues. The V and J ends lost 0 bases and 2 bases respectively, with 8 bases between them. The germline V gene has CDR1 SGHTA and CDR2 FQGNSA. The CDR3 DNA follows: TGTGCCAGCAGCTTAGCGCATGGGCCCTACAATGAGCAGTTCTTC. Protein product: CASSLAHGPYNEQFF.

This chain connects TRBV10-3 to TRBJ2-7; 12 bases match TRBD2. Germline V CDR1 and CDR2: ENHRY, SYGVKD. The CDR3 runs to 16 residues. V was clipped by 3 bases and J by 0 bases; unmatched bases: 3. Written as DNA, the CDR3 is TGTGCCATCAGTGATCGACTAGCGGGGGACTCCTACGAGCAGTACTTC. It specifies CAISDRLAGDSYEQYF.

This chain connects TRBV5-1 to TRBJ1-1, with TRBD1 matching over 7 bases. CDR1 SGHRS and CDR2 YFSETQ come from the germline V gene. This CDR3 spans 14 amino acids. Trimming took 3 bases from V and 1 from J; bases not matched to a gene: 3. The CDR3 sequence: CASSWRQGNTEAFF. As DNA, the CDR3 is TGCGCCAGCAGCTGGAGACAGGGGAACACTGAAGCTTTCTTT.

The rearrangement joins TRBV5-1 to TRBJ1-6, with TRBD1 matching 10 bases. From germline, CDR1 is SGHRS and CDR2 YFSETQ. V lost 4 bases to trimming and J lost 10 bases; unmatched junction nucleotides: 5. This CDR3 has 14 residues. The CDR3 here is CASSPGQGESPLHF. In nucleotides, the CDR3 is TGCGCCAGCAGCCCAGGACAGGGGGAATCACCCCTCCACTTT.

This clone occurred once. The chain is built from TRBV27 and TRBJ1-5; no clear D. Germline V lookup: CDR1 MNHEY, CDR2 SMNVEV (reference sequence). The V and J ends lost 7 bases and 2 bases respectively, with 24 bases between them. CDR3 size: 18 residues. CDR3 in DNA: TGTGCCAGCACCCCGTTCGGCCTGGACCCCGGGGGCAATCAGCCCCAGCATTTT. Translated: CASTPFGLDPGGNQPQHF.

The rearrangement joins TRBV18 to TRBJ1-1; D is unclear. The CDR3 length is 12 residues. Germline V gene data show CDR1 as KGHSH and CDR2 as LQKENI. The V end was cut by 1 base, the J end by 4 bases, with 4 bases between. CDR3: CASSPQGTEAFF. Here the CDR3 DNA reads TGTGCCAGCTCACCACAGGGCACTGAAGCTTTCTTT.

The rearrangement uses TRBV2 and TRBJ1-1; D is unclear. The germline CDR1 and CDR2 sequences are SNHLY and FYNNEI. This CDR3 is built from 14 residues. The V end lost 8 bases, the J end lost 1 base, and 14 bases lay between the germline ends. The CDR3 here is CASGRGGGNTEAFF. Written as DNA, the CDR3 is TGTGCCAGCGGGCGGGGAGGTGGGAACACTGAAGCTTTCTTT.

J is TRBJ1-5 and V is TRBV18; TRBD1 might be the D (5 bases). CDR1 is KGHSH, CDR2 LQKENI, per germline. The CDR3 is 16 residues long. V was pared by 3 bases and J by 2 bases, with 14 bases between. The CDR3 region has the DNA TGTGCCAGCTCACCGAGCAGGGCGGTGGGCAATCAGCCCCAGCATTTT. Translated, it gives CASSPSRAVGNQPQHF.

The chain links TRBV4-1 to TRBJ2-6; no firm D call. V gave up 1 base and J gave up 9 bases, with 4 bases separating them. The CDR3 runs 12 residues. Germline V lookup: CDR1 MGHRA, CDR2 YSYEKL. The DNA of the CDR3 is TGCGCCAGCAGCCAAGGGTTCAACGTCCTGACTTTC. Translation: CASSQGFNVLTF.

This clone showed up just once. The rearrangement uses TRBV9 and TRBJ1-4; 8 nucleotides agree with TRBD1. Germline assignment: CDR1 SGDLS and CDR2 YYNGEE. J gave up 8 bases and V 3 bases, and 6 bases lay outside the gene matches. This CDR3 contains 14 residues. Here the CDR3 reads CASSGTTGGEKLFF. The CDR3 nucleotides are TGTGCCAGCAGCGGGACTACAGGGGGAGAAAAACTGTTTTTT.

The chain recombines TRBV13 with TRBJ2-3, with 9 nucleotides matching TRBD2. Unmatched junction bases numbered 5, after V lost 5 bases and J lost 2 bases. Germline-derived CDR1 and CDR2 are PRHDT and FYEKMQ (reference sequence). The length of the CDR3 is 15 residues. CDR3 protein: CASSIRLAATDTQYF. In nucleotides, the CDR3 is TGTGCCAGCAGCATAAGACTAGCGGCCACAGATACGCAGTATTTT.

This chain joins TRBV11-2 and TRBJ2-2; D might be TRBD1 (6 bases). V lost 2 bases and J lost 7, with 11 bases in between. In germline, CDR1 is SGHAT, CDR2 FQNNGV. CDR3 size: 14 residues. This chain's CDR3 is CASSLNPQGGELFF. Here the CDR3 DNA reads TGTGCCAGCAGCTTAAACCCACAGGGCGGGGAGCTGTTTTTT.

This clone was seen only once. This chain joins TRBV19 and TRBJ1-4; D ambiguous. CDR1 is LNHDA and CDR2 is SQIVND in the germline V gene (reference sequence). This CDR3 is built from 15 residues. Trimming stripped 3 bases from V and 6 bases from J, with 14 bases between. For the CDR3, the DNA is TGTGCCAGTAGTATTTGGGCGGGGAAGGATGAAAAACTGTTTTTT. Amino acid sequence: CASSIWAGKDEKLFF.

The chain links TRBV5-5 to TRBJ2-1; D is unresolved. The germline gives CDR1 SGHKS, CDR2 YYEKEE (reference sequence). The V and J ends lost 0 bases and 7 bases respectively, with 5 bases between them. The CDR3 consists of 12 residues. The CDR3 DNA reads as TGTGCCAGCAGCTTGGTCAGGAATGAGCAGTTCTTC. As protein: CASSLVRNEQFF.

The chain couples TRBV10-3 to TRBJ2-5; either TRBD1 or TRBD2 may supply D (5 bases each). V dropped 7 bases and J dropped 3 bases, with 12 bases sitting between them. CDR1 is ENHRY, CDR2 SYGVKD, per germline. This CDR3 region has 13 residues. As DNA, the CDR3 is TGTGCCATCAAGAGGGACGGAAAAGAGACCCAGTACTTC. It yields the protein CAIKRDGKETQYF.

The chain employs TRBV2 and TRBJ1-1; D is perhaps TRBD1 (5 bases). Germline values: CDR1 SNHLY, CDR2 FYNNEI. The V end was cut by 6 bases, the J end by 2 bases, with 13 bases between. The CDR3 loop spans 14 amino acids. The CDR3 nucleotides read TGTGCCAGCAGCGGACTTACAGGTAACACTGAAGCTTTCTTT. Protein sequence: CASSGLTGNTEAFF.

This clone was detected a few times. The chain employs TRBV5-1 and TRBJ2-3; no firm D call. V shed 2 bases and J shed 1 base, with 2 bases lying between them. Looked up from germline, CDR1 is SGHRS and CDR2 is YFSETQ. The CDR3 is 12 residues long. In nucleotides, the CDR3 is TGCGCCAGCAGCTTCGGCACAGATACGCAGTATTTT. Translating gives CASSFGTDTQYF.

The chain recombines TRBV18 with TRBJ1-3; D remains unclear. CDR3 length: 16 amino acids. With 2 bases removed from V and 0 bases from J, the gap between germline ends came to 11 bases. The V gene's germline CDR1 is KGHSH and CDR2 LQKENI. The CDR3 spells CASSPSTANSGNTIYF. For the CDR3, the DNA is TGTGCCAGCTCACCATCTACAGCGAACTCTGGAAACACCATATATTTT.

V is TRBV6-5 and J is TRBJ2-3; a possible D gene is TRBD1 (5 bases). The CDR3 totals 15 residues. The germline V and J ends were trimmed by 7 bases and 2 bases, with 16 bases remaining between them. The germline V gene has CDR1 MNHEY and CDR2 SVGAGI. CDR3 residues: CASTRGQGPTDTQYF. The CDR3 DNA reads TGTGCCAGCACCCGTGGGCAGGGCCCCACAGATACGCAGTATTTT.

This clone was seen a few times. The V call is TRBV5-1, the J call TRBJ1-6, with D unresolved. The CDR3 has 17 amino acids. V gave up 0 bases and J gave up 7 bases, with 17 bases separating them. Germline CDR1 reads SGHRS; CDR2 reads YFSETQ. CDR3 sequence: CASSLVSPGAGNSPLHF. For the CDR3, the DNA is TGCGCCAGCAGCTTGGTGTCTCCAGGTGCGGGGAATTCACCCCTCCACTTT.

As regards this clone: One end of the junction varies from germline; a read error may be responsible. V and J are TRBV7-2 and TRBJ2-5; D gene ambiguous. This CDR3 comprises 13 residues. Germline CDR1 SGHTA, CDR2 FQGNSA. The CDR3 DNA reads TGTGCCAGCAGCTTAGGAGGACCTCTGGGAAGAAACTTC. Translating it yields CASSLGGPLGRNF.

This chain connects TRBV10-2 to TRBJ1-6, with no clear D. Germline assignment: CDR1 WSHSY and CDR2 SAAADI. The CDR3 runs to 13 residues. V was pared by 2 bases and J by 7 bases, with 6 bases between. The CDR3 DNA reads as TGCGCCAGCAGTGAGGAGAGGAATTCACCCCTCCACTTT. Translating gives CASSEERNSPLHF.

The genes are TRBV5-1 and TRBJ1-1; TRBD1 matches 8 bases. Looked up from germline, CDR1 is SGHRS and CDR2 is YFSETQ. This CDR3 has 15 residues. The V and J ends lost 4 bases and 0 bases, in that order; junction bases with no gene match: 5. In DNA form, the CDR3 reads TGCGCCAGCAGCACAGGACAGGGAATGAACACTGAAGCTTTCTTT. It codes for CASSTGQGMNTEAFF.